Listed below are T cell receptor beta chains from one sample, sequenced in a study of T cell responses to AZD1222 COVID-19 vaccine. Libraries were prepared by immunoSEQ multiplex PCR; TCRdb keeps only in-frame clonotypes and omits some of them. This table holds 150,000 or so clones, 90% found once. The sample here was peripheral blood, taken on day 0 of AZD1222 vaccination. The receptor source for this set is an adult in good health. CDR3s include the opening cysteine and the closing phenylalanine or tryptophan. Fields, in order: D gene, V gene, J gene, CDR3 length, clone size, CDR3 protein, CDR3 DNA. D genes are given only for firm matches. Clone size is stated in some rows and not others, as once, few, many or a class when expanded.

NA	TRBV6-5	TRBJ2-2	13	few	CASSYSWDGELFF	TGTGCCAGCAGTTACTCGTGGGACGGGGAGCTGTTTTTT
NA	TRBV7-9	TRBJ1-1	13	once	CASSPNQGSEAFF	TGTGCCAGCAGCCCCAACCAGGGCTCTGAAGCTTTCTTT
NA	TRBV4-3	TRBJ1-1	15	NA	CASSQGFPLLGEAFF	TGCGCCAGCAGCCAAGGATTCCCTCTCCTTGGGGAAGCTTTCTTT
NA	TRBV23-1	TRBJ2-2	16	NA	CASSPVGTPNTGELFF	TGCGCCAGCAGTCCAGTCGGGACACCGAACACCGGGGAGCTGTTTTTT
TRBD1	TRBV12-3/TRBV12-4	TRBJ1-2	13	NA	CASNRDRGYGYTF	TGTGCCAGTAACCGGGACAGGGGGTATGGCTACACCTTC
NA	TRBV3-1/TRBV3-2	TRBJ2-2	13	NA	CASSPNLGGELFF	TGTGCCAGCAGCCCCAATTTAGGCGGGGAGCTGTTTTTT
NA	TRBV14	TRBJ1-6	15	NA	CASSSVVRDNSPLHF	TGTGCCAGCAGCAGCGTCGTCAGAGACAATTCACCCCTCCACTTT
NA	TRBV11-2	TRBJ2-2	13	NA	CASSLVGGGELFF	TGTGCCAGCAGCTTAGTCGGAGGCGGGGAGCTGTTTTTT
TRBD2	TRBV4-3	TRBJ2-7	15	NA	CASSPTSGAYYEQYF	TGCGCCAGCAGCCCGACTAGCGGGGCGTACTACGAGCAGTACTTC
TRBD1	TRBV2	TRBJ1-2	16	NA	CASGPGQGWGDYGYTF	TGTGCCAGCGGTCCGGGACAGGGATGGGGGGACTATGGCTACACCTTC
NA	TRBV15	TRBJ2-6	16	NA	CATSSLRGSGANVLTF	TGTGCCACCAGCAGCTTAAGGGGGTCCGGGGCCAACGTCCTGACTTTC
NA	TRBV5-5	TRBJ2-1	12	NA	CASSLDVNEQFF	TGTGCCAGCAGCTTGGACGTCAATGAGCAGTTCTTC
NA	TRBV5-1	TRBJ1-1	16	NA	CASSLVPLGVNTEAFF	TGCGCCAGCAGCTTGGTGCCGTTGGGAGTGAACACTGAAGCTTTCTTT
NA	TRBV5-8	TRBJ2-7	13	NA	CASSLDSPSEQYF	TGTGCCAGCAGCTTGGATTCCCCTAGCGAGCAGTACTTC
TRBD2	TRBV28	TRBJ2-3	16	NA	CASSSSSGGAPDTQYF	TGTGCCAGCAGTTCCTCTAGCGGGGGGGCGCCAGATACGCAGTATTTT
NA	TRBV5-1	TRBJ2-6	17	NA	CASSTVAVYSGANVLTF	TGCGCCAGCAGCACTGTAGCGGTTTACTCTGGGGCCAACGTCCTGACTTTC
NA	TRBV4-3	TRBJ2-2	14	NA	CASSQDGTTGELFF	TGCGCCAGCAGCCAAGACGGCACCACCGGGGAGCTGTTTTTT
NA	TRBV4-3	TRBJ2-1	13	NA	CASSQNPGVEQFF	TGCGCCAGCAGCCAGAATCCCGGGGTTGAGCAGTTCTTC
TRBD2	TRBV7-6	TRBJ2-2	15	once	CASTRLAGGAGELFF	TGTGCCAGCACCCGACTAGCGGGGGGGGCTGGGGAGCTGTTTTTT
NA	TRBV6-5	TRBJ2-5	13	NA	CASSRFSGTTQYF	TGTGCCAGCAGTCGTTTCTCGGGGACGACCCAGTACTTC
NA	TRBV3-1/TRBV3-2	TRBJ2-7	11	few	CASSQHYEQYF	TGTGCCAGCAGCCAGCACTACGAGCAGTACTTC
NA	TRBV4-1	TRBJ1-3	14	NA	CASSGPVVGNTIYF	TGCGCCAGCAGCGGACCCGTTGTTGGAAACACCATATATTTT
NA	TRBV7-2	TRBJ2-1	18	NA	CASSLVLSRTVFYNEQFF	TGTGCCAGCAGCTTAGTTCTTTCGAGGACAGTATTTTACAATGAGCAGTTCTTC
NA	TRBV27	TRBJ1-4	14	NA	CASSPPMEREKLFF	TGTGCCAGCAGTCCCCCAATGGAGCGGGAAAAACTGTTTTTT
NA	TRBV10-2	TRBJ1-3	18	NA	CASSESMGGDSSGNTIYF	TGCGCCAGCAGTGAGTCGATGGGGGGTGACAGCTCTGGAAACACCATATATTTT
TRBD1	TRBV30	TRBJ1-1	16	NA	CASGQGPINLNTEAFF	TGTGCCTCGGGACAGGGACCTATTAACTTGAACACTGAAGCTTTCTTT
NA	TRBV7-2	TRBJ1-6	12	NA	CASSLAGITLHF	TGTGCCAGCAGCTTAGCTGGAATCACCCTCCACTTT
TRBD1	TRBV2	TRBJ1-6	15	NA	CASTGGQVYNSPLHF	TGTGCCAGCACCGGTGGACAGGTCTATAATTCACCCCTCCACTTT
NA	TRBV15	TRBJ2-7	15	NA	CATSRGRLVLYEQYF	TGTGCCACCAGCAGAGGAAGACTAGTACTATACGAGCAGTACTTC
TRBD1	TRBV10-3	TRBJ1-1	15	NA	CAISRTGVVNTEAFF	TGTGCCATCAGCCGGACAGGGGTCGTGAACACTGAAGCTTTCTTT
TRBD2	TRBV5-1	TRBJ2-7	15	NA	CASSLGLGYPYEQYF	TGCGCCAGCAGCCTAGGACTAGGATACCCCTACGAGCAGTACTTC
TRBD1	TRBV18	TRBJ2-1	17	NA	CASSPRQGVLGYNEQFF	TGTGCCAGCTCACCCCGACAGGGGGTCCTGGGCTACAATGAGCAGTTCTTC
NA	TRBV28	TRBJ1-2	15	NA	CASSLPPGQGYGYTF	TGTGCCAGCAGTTTACCCCCGGGGCAGGGCTATGGCTACACCTTC
NA	TRBV7-3	TRBJ2-3	16	NA	CASSLSGAGGTDTQYF	TGTGCCAGCAGCTTATCCGGGGCAGGTGGCACAGATACGCAGTATTTT
NA	TRBV28	TRBJ1-4	15	NA	CASSLPDGGNEKLFF	TGTGCCAGCAGTTTACCGGACGGAGGTAATGAAAAACTGTTTTTT
NA	TRBV28	TRBJ2-3	13	NA	CASSLRLTDTQYF	TGTGCCAGCAGTTTAAGACTCACAGATACGCAGTATTTT
NA	TRBV5-3	TRBJ1-1	15	NA	CARRTPGTQNTEAFF	TGTGCCAGAAGAACCCCCGGGACACAGAACACTGAAGCTTTCTTT
NA	TRBV28	TRBJ1-5	11	NA	CASSLGQPQHF	TGTGCCAGCAGTTTGGGGCAGCCCCAGCATTTT
NA	TRBV3-1/TRBV3-2	TRBJ2-7	13	NA	CASSYGRSYEQYF	TGTGCCAGCAGCTACGGACGGTCCTACGAGCAGTACTTC
TRBD2	TRBV28	TRBJ2-2	20	NA	CASSFGTSGGAGRYTGELFF	TGTGCCAGCAGTTTCGGGACTAGCGGGGGGGCCGGTCGATACACCGGGGAGCTGTTTTTT
NA	TRBV2	TRBJ1-4	15	NA	CASSVGGHNNEKLFF	TGTGCCAGCAGTGTAGGGGGACACAATAATGAAAAACTGTTTTTT
NA	TRBV5-4	TRBJ2-3	15	NA	CASSLRAGATDTQYF	TGTGCCAGCAGCTTGCGCGCAGGGGCCACAGATACGCAGTATTTT
TRBD1	TRBV2	TRBJ2-1	15	NA	CASSEFVQGASEQFF	TGTGCCAGCAGTGAATTTGTACAGGGGGCTAGTGAGCAGTTCTTC
NA	TRBV5-1	TRBJ2-3	14	NA	CASSLGEITDTQYF	TGCGCCAGCAGCTTGGGAGAGATCACAGATACGCAGTATTTT
NA	TRBV5-4	TRBJ1-1	15	once	CASSLAAGMNTEAFF	TGTGCCAGCAGCTTGGCCGCAGGGATGAACACTGAAGCTTTCTTT
NA	TRBV19	TRBJ2-1	17	NA	CASSLYPRRDMGNEQFF	TGTGCCAGTAGTCTCTACCCCCGCCGGGATATGGGCAATGAGCAGTTCTTC